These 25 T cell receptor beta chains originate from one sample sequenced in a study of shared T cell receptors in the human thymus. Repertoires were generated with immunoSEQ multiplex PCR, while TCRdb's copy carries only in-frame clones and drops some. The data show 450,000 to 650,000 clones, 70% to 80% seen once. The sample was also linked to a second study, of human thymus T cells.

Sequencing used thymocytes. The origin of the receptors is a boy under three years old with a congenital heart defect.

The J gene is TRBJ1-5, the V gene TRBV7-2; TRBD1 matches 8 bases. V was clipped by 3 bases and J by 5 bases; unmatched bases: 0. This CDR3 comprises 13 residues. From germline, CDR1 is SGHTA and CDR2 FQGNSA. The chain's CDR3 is CASSLTGDQPQHF. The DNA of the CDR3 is TGTGCCAGCAGCTTGACAGGGGATCAGCCCCAGCATTTT.

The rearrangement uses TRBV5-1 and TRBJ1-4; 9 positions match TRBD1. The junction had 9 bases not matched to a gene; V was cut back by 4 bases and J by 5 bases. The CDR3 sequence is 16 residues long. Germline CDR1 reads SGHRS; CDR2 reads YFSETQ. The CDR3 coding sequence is TGCGCCAGCAGCACAGCGGACAGGGGAGAGAATGAAAAACTGTTTTTT. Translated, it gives CASSTADRGENEKLFF.

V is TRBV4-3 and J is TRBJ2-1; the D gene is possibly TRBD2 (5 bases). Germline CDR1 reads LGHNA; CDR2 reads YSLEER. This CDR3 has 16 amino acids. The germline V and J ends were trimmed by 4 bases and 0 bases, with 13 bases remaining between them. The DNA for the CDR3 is TGCGCCAGCAGCCCAGCGGTACGGGACTCCTACAATGAGCAGTTCTTC. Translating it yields CASSPAVRDSYNEQFF.

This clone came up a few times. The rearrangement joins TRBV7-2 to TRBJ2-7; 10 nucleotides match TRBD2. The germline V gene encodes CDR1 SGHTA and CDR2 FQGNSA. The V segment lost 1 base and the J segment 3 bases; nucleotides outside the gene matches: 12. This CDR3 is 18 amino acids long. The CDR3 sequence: CASSLESSRAGGDYEQYF. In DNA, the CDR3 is TGTGCCAGCAGCTTAGAATCTTCGCGAGCGGGAGGGGACTACGAGCAGTACTTC. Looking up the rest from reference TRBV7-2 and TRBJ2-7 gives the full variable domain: GAGVSQSPSNKVTEKGKDVELRCDPISGHTALYWYRQSLGQGLEFLIYFQGNSAPDKSGLPSDRFSAERTGGSVSTLTIQRTQQEDSAVYLCASSLESSRAGGDYEQYFGPGTRLTVT.

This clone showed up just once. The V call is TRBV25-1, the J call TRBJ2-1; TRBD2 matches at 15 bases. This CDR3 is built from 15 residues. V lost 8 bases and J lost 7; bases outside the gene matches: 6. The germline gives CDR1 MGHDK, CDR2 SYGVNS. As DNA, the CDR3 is TGTGCCAGCGGGGGGACTAGCGGGAGGAAGAATGAGCAGTTCTTC. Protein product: CASGGTSGRKNEQFF.

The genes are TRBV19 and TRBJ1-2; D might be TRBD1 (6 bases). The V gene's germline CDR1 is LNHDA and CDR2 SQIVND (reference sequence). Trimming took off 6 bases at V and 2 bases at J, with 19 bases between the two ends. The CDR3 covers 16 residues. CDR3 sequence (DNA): TGTGCCAGTAGGGTCCCCGGGGGGGCGCGAAACTATGGCTACACCTTC. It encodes CASRVPGGARNYGYTF.

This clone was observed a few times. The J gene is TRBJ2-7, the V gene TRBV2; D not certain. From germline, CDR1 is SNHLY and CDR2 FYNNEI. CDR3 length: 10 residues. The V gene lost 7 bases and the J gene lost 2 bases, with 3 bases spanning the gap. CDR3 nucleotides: TGTGCCAGCAATACCTACGAGCAGTACTTC. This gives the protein CASNTYEQYF.

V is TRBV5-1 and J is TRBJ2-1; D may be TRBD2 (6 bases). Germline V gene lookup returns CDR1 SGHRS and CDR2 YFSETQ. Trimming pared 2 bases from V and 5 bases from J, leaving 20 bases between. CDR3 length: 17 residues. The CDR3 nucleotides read TGCGCCAGCAGCTTCCGGGGCCCCGCCGGGGGAGACAATGAGCAGTTCTTC. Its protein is CASSFRGPAGGDNEQFF.

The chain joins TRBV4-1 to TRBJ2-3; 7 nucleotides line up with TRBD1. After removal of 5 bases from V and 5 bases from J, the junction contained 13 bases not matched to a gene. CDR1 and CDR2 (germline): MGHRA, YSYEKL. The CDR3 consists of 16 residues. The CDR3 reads CASSKGAGKGLDTQYF. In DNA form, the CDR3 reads TGCGCCAGCAGCAAGGGGGCCGGGAAAGGACTAGATACGCAGTATTTT.

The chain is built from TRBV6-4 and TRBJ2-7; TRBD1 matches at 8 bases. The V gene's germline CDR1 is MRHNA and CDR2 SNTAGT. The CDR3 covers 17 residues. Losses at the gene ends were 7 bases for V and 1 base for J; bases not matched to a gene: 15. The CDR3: CASTHTTGDERSYEQYF. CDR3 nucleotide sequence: TGTGCCAGCACCCATACGACAGGGGATGAGAGGTCCTACGAGCAGTACTTC.

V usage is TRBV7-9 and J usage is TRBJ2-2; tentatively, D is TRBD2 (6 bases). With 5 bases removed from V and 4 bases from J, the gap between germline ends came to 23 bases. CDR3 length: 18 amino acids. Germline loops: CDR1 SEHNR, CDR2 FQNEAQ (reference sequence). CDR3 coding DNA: TGTGCCAGCAGCACCCGTTCCTCGGGAGTTGATACCACCGGGGAGCTGTTTTTT. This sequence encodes CASSTRSSGVDTTGELFF.

The CDR3 loop is CASSLEAGSSYEQYF. The CDR3 DNA reads TGTGCCAGCAGCTTAGAAGCCGGTAGCTCCTACGAGCAGTACTTC. This chain links TRBV7-2 with TRBJ2-7; D unclear. The V gene's germline CDR1 is SGHTA and CDR2 FQGNSA. Trimming cost V 1 base and J 0 bases, with 10 bases left between them. CDR3 length: 15 amino acids.

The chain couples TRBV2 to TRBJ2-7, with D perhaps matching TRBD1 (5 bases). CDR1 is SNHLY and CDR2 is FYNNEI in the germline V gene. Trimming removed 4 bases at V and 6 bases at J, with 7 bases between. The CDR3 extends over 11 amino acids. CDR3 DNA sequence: TGTGCCAGCAGTGCGACAGTCGAGCAGTACTTC. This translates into CASSATVEQYF.

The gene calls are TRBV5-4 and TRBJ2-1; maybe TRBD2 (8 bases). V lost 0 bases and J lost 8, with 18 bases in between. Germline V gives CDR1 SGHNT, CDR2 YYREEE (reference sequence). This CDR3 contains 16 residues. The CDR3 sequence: CASSLGGGGRIDEQFF. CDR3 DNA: TGTGCCAGCAGCTTGGGAGGGGGCGGGAGGATCGATGAGCAGTTCTTC.

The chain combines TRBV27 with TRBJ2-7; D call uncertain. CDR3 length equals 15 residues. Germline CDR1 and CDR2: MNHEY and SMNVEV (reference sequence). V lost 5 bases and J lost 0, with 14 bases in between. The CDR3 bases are TGTGCCAGCAGTATGTCCAAGCCCCTCTCCTACGAGCAGTACTTC. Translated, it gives CASSMSKPLSYEQYF.

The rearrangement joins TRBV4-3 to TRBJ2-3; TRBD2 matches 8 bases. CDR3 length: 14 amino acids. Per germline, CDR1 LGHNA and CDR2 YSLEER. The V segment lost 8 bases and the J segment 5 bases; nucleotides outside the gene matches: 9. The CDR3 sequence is CASRGLAGGDTQYF. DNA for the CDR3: TGCGCCAGCCGGGGGCTAGCGGGCGGAGATACGCAGTATTTT.

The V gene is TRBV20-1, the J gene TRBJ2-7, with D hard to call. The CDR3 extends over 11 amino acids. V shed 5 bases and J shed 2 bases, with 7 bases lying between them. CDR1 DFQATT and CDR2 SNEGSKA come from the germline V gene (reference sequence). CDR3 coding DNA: TGCAGTGCTCAATCCCCCTACGAGCAGTACTTC. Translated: CSAQSPYEQYF.

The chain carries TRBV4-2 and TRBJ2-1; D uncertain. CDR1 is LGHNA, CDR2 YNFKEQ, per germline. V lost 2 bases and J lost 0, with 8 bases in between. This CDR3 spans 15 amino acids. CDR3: CASSQSRSSYNEQFF. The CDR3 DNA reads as TGTGCCAGCAGCCAATCCCGTAGCTCCTACAATGAGCAGTTCTTC.

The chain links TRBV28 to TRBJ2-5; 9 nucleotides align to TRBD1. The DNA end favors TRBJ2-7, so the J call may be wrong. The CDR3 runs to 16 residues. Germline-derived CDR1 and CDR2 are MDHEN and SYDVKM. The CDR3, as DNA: TGTGCCAGCAGGACCGGAAGGGACAGGGTTCGCTACGAGCAGTACTTC. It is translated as CASRTGRDRVRYEQYF.

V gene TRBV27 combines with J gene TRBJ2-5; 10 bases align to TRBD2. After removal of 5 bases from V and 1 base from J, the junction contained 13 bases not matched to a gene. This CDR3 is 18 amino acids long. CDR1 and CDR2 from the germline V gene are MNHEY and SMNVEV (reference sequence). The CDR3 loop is CASSLLALSGRTQETQYF. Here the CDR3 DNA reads TGTGCCAGCAGTCTCCTTGCCCTTAGCGGGAGGACCCAAGAGACCCAGTACTTC.

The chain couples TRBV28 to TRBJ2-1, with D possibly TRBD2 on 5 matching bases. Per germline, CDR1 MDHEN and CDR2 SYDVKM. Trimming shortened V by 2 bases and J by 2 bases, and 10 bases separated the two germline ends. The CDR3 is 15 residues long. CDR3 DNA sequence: TGTGCCAGCAGTTTAGCGGGCGCGACCTACAATGAGCAGTTCTTC. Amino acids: CASSLAGATYNEQFF.

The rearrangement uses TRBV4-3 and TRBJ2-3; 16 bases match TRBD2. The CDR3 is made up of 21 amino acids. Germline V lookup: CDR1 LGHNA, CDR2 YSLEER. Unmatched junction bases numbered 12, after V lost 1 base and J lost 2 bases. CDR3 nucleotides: TGCGCCAGCAGCCAAGCCGGCGCGGGGACTAGCGGGAGGGCCCTCACAGATACGCAGTATTTT. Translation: CASSQAGAGTSGRALTDTQYF.

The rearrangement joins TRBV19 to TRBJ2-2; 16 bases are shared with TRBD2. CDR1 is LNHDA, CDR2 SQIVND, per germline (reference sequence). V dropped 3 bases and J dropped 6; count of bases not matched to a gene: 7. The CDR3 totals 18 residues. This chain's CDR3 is CASSIGGTSGRAAGELFF. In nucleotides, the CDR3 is TGTGCCAGTAGTATCGGCGGGACTAGCGGGAGGGCCGCCGGGGAGCTGTTTTTT.

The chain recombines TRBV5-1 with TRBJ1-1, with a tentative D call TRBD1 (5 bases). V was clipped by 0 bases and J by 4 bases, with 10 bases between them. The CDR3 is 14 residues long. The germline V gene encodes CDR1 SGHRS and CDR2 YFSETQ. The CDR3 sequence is CASSLEDRSTEAFF. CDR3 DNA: TGCGCCAGCAGCTTGGAAGACAGAAGCACTGAAGCTTTCTTT.

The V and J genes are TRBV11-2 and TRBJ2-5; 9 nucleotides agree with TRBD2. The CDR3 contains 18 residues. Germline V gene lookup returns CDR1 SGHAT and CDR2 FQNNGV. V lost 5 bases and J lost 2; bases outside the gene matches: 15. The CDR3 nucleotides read TGTGCCAGCAGCCCTCGACAGGTCGGCGGGAGGGGTCAAGAGACCCAGTACTTC. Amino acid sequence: CASSPRQVGGRGQETQYF.